These 15 T cell receptor beta chains were sequenced from one sample in a study of T cells in women clearing cervical HPV infection. Assay: immunoSEQ multiplex PCR; the TCRdb copy retains only in-frame clones and omits some. This sample's table has around 30,000 clones. Input material: blood buffy coat. These receptors were collected from a woman between 18 and 75 years old with a cervical HPV16 infection that either progressed to CIN3+ or cleared (not recorded which).

In the case of this clone: The CDR3 end lies 3 residues beyond the end of the read and is filled in from the germline J gene. This chain connects TRBV20-1 to TRBJ1-1, with D tentatively TRBD1 (6 bases). The germline V and J ends were trimmed by 6 bases and 3 bases, with 14 bases remaining between them. The CDR3 sequence is 13 residues long. The germline gives CDR1 DFQATT, CDR2 SNEGSKA (reference sequence). CDR3 DNA, as far as it was read: TGCAGTGCGCCGGGACCAGGGGACACTGAA. Encoded protein: CSAPGPGDTE. The whole CDR3 region reads CSAPGPGDTEAFF.

With regard to this clone: Coverage ceases 3 residues before the CDR3 finishes, and the germline J gene fills in the end. J is TRBJ2-7 and V is TRBV2, with D uncertain. The CDR3 runs 11 residues. Looked up from germline, CDR1 is SNHLY and CDR2 is FYNNEI. V was clipped by 6 bases and J by 6 bases, with 9 bases between them. The CDR3 reads CASRLRTEQYF. The covered CDR3 bases are TGTGCCAGCAGACTCCGTACCGAG.

A word on this clone: The missing CDR3 end, 3 residues past where the read stops, is filled in from the germline J gene. V usage is TRBV29-1 and J usage is TRBJ2-1; 8 bases fit TRBD1. Germline loops: CDR1 SQVTM, CDR2 ANQGSEA. Trimming removed 7 bases from V and 6 bases from J; junction bases left unmatched: 5. The CDR3 covers 12 residues. The CDR3 sequence is CSAEGQGNEQFF. Partial CDR3 DNA: TGCAGCGCCGAAGGACAGGGCAATGAG.

Partial CDR3 DNA: TGTGCCAGCAGCGCCTCCGGGACAGTAAAGGGAGAGACG. It translates to CASSASGTVKGET. The entire CDR3 sequence reads CASSASGTVKGETQYF. V is TRBV7-3 and J is TRBJ2-3, with 7 positions matching TRBD1. The read halts 3 residues ahead of the CDR3 end, with the missing end drawn from the germline J gene. The CDR3 totals 16 residues. Per the germline V gene, CDR1 is SGHTA and CDR2 is FQGTGA. The whole variable domain, remainder taken from reference TRBV7-3 and TRBJ2-3, is GAGVSQTPSNKVTEKGKYVELRCDPISGHTALYWYRQSLGQGPEFLIYFQGTGAADDSGLPNDRFFAVRPEGSVSTLKIQRTERGDSAVYLCASSASGTVKGETQYFGPGTRLTVL.

Regarding this clone: Read sequence stops 3 residues before the CDR3 end, and the germline J gene provides the missing end. The chain couples TRBV29-1 to TRBJ1-2; D is unclear. CDR3 size: 12 residues. From germline, CDR1 is SQVTM and CDR2 ANQGSEA. The CDR3 here is CSVKRGVKGYTF. CDR3 DNA, as far as it was read: TGCAGCGTTAAGCGGGGAGTTAAGGGC.

Regarding this clone: The read finishes 3 residues shy of the CDR3 end, and the germline J gene is used to complete it. The rearrangement uses TRBV6-2 or TRBV6-3 and TRBJ2-4; D remains unclear. Per germline, CDR1 MNHEY and CDR2 SVGEGT. This CDR3 is built from 13 residues. The CDR3 bases that were read are TGTGCCGGAAAGACAAGCTCAGCCTATGGT. Amino acid sequence: CAGKTSSAYG. The entire CDR3 protein reads CAGKTSSAYGQYF.

Points on this clone: The CDR3 end is not reached by the read, which stops 3 residues before it; the germline J gene fills it in. This chain links TRBV10-3 with TRBJ2-4; D possibly uses TRBD1 or TRBD2 (5 bases each). The CDR3 sequence is 15 residues long. Germline CDR1 ENHRY, CDR2 SYGVKD. The V end lost 3 bases, the J end lost 0 bases, and 9 bases lay between the germline ends. The CDR3 bases that were read are TGTGCCATCAGTGACAGGGAGCTAGCCAAAAACATT. This translates into CAISDRELAKNI. The complete CDR3 reads CAISDRELAKNIQYF.

In regard to this clone: Sequencing ends 3 residues short of the CDR3 end; the germline J gene provides the rest. The chain recombines TRBV5-1 with TRBJ2-1; possibly TRBD2 for D (6 bases). Germline V gives CDR1 SGHRS, CDR2 YFSETQ. V was clipped by 4 bases and J by 9 bases, with 14 bases between them. The CDR3 runs 13 residues. The CDR3 is CASSRWGESEQFF. The part of the CDR3 DNA that was read is TGCGCCAGCAGCCGATGGGGGGAATCTGAG.

On this clone itself: The read halts 3 residues ahead of the CDR3 end, with the missing end drawn from the germline J gene. The chain combines TRBV2 with TRBJ1-1, with 8 bases aligning to TRBD1. The germline gives CDR1 SNHLY, CDR2 FYNNEI. CDR3 length: 15 residues. V gave up 7 bases and J gave up 4 bases; unmatched junction bases: 11. CDR3 sequence: CASIGQGAGSTEAFF. Partial CDR3 DNA: TGTGCCAGCATCGGGCAGGGGGCAGGAAGCACTGAA.

Concerning this clone: The read comes to an end 3 residues before the CDR3 does, leaving the germline J gene to fill in the end. The V and J genes are TRBV29-1 and TRBJ1-2, with 11 bases that match TRBD1. CDR1 SQVTM and CDR2 ANQGSEA come from the germline V gene. The CDR3 covers 14 residues. CDR3 sequence: CSVEDGQGARGYTF. Partial CDR3 DNA: TGCAGCGTTGAAGACGGACAGGGGGCGAGGGGC.

As regards this clone: The read finishes 3 residues shy of the CDR3 end, and the germline J gene is used to complete it. V and J are TRBV16 and TRBJ2-7; 8 bases fit TRBD1. The germline V gene has CDR1 KGHSY and CDR2 FQNENV. The CDR3 length is 17 residues. Unmatched junction bases numbered 8, after V lost 0 bases and J lost 1 base. Incomplete CDR3 DNA: TGTGCCAGCAGCCAATCTTCCAGGACAGGGCTATCCTACGAG. Its translation: CASSQSSRTGLSYE. In full, the CDR3 reads CASSQSSRTGLSYEQYF.

This CDR3 is CASNYQPGQYNEQFF. Incomplete CDR3 DNA: TGTGCCAGCAATTACCAACCAGGGCAATACAATGAG. The chain is built from TRBV2 and TRBJ2-1, with D perhaps TRBD1 (5 bases). Read coverage stops 3 residues before the CDR3 terminus; the germline J gene supplies the remainder. Trimming left V 7 bases short and J 4 bases short, with 17 bases between. CDR3 length: 15 amino acids. Per the germline V gene, CDR1 is SNHLY and CDR2 is FYNNEI.

Comments on this clone: The read falls 3 residues short of the CDR3 end, and the missing part is taken from the germline J gene. The chain employs TRBV12-5 and TRBJ1-5; 7 bases align to TRBD1. From germline, CDR1 is LGHNT and CDR2 FRNRAP. Unmatched junction bases numbered 4, after V lost 4 bases and J lost 1 base. CDR3 length: 15 residues. The CDR3 reads CASGSSGGSNQPQHF. CDR3 DNA, as far as it was read: TGTGCTAGTGGTTCCTCAGGGGGAAGCAATCAGCCC. The variable domain in full, completed from reference TRBV12-5 and TRBJ1-5, reads DARVTQTPRHKVTEMGQEVTMRCQPILGHNTVFWYRQTMMQGLELLAYFRNRAPLDDSGMPKDRFSAEMPDATLATLKIQPSEPRDSAVYFCASGSSGGSNQPQHFGDGTRLSIL.

Notes on this clone: The read comes to an end 3 residues before the CDR3 does, leaving the germline J gene to fill in the end. V and J are TRBV11-3 and TRBJ2-2; D is ambiguous. This CDR3 contains 14 residues. Germline V CDR1 and CDR2: SGHNT, YENEEA. V shed 8 bases and J shed 7 bases, with 17 bases lying between them. The sequenced part of the CDR3 DNA is TGTGCCAGCCAGCGATTGGGTGCGAGCGGGGAG. This sequence encodes CASQRLGASGE. The whole CDR3 reads CASQRLGASGELFF.

In the case of this clone: The CDR3 end is not reached by the read, which stops 3 residues before it; the germline J gene fills it in. The J gene is TRBJ1-1, the V gene TRBV5-6; D might be TRBD1 (5 bases). Looked up from germline, CDR1 is SGHDT and CDR2 is YYEEEE. CDR3 length: 15 residues. V lost 4 bases and J 1 base, leaving 14 bases between the germline ends. The DNA read from the CDR3 is TGTGCCAGCAGCGGAATGACAGTTCCGAACACTGAA. It translates to CASSGMTVPNTE. The entire CDR3 protein reads CASSGMTVPNTEAFF.